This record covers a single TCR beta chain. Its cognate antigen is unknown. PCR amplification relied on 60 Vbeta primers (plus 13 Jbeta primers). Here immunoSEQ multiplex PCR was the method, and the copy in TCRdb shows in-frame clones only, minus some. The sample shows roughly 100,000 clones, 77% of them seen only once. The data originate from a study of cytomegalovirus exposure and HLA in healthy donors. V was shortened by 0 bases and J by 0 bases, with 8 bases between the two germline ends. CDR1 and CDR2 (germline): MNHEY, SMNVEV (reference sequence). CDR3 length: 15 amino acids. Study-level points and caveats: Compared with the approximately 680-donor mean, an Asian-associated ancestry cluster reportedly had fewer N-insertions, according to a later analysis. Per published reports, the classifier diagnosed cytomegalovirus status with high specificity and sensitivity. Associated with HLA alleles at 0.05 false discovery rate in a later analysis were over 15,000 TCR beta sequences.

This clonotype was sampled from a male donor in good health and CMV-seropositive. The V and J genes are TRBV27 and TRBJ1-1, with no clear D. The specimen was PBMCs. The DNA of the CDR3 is TGTGCCAGCAGTTTATCAGCAGGCCTGAACACTGAAGCTTTCTTT. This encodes CASSLSAGLNTEAFF.